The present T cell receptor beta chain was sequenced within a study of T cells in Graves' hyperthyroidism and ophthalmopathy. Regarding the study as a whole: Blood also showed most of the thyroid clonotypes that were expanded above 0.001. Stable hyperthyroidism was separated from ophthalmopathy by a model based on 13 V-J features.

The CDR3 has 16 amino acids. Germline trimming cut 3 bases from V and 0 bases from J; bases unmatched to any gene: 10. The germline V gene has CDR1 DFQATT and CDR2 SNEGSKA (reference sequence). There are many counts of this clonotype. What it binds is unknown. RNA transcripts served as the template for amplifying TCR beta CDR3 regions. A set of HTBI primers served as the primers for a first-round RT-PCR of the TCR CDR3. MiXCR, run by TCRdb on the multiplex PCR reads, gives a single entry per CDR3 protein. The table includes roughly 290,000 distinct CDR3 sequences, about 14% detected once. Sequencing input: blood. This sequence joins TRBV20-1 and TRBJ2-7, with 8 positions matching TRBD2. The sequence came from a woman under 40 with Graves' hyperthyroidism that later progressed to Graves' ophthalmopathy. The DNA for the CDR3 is TGCAGTGCTAGCGGTCAACTAGCGGAAAGCTCCTACGAGCAGTACTTC. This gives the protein CSASGQLAESSYEQYF.